The 10 T cell receptor beta chains below come from one sample, sequenced in a study of post-analysis software for immune sequencing data. Points from the study as a whole: Five TRBV segments were significantly more frequent in patients than in controls. TRBV5-6, TRBV5-1 and TRBV20-1 were among these segments.

Unique molecular identifiers were built into the TCR beta cDNA libraries. Each CDR3 protein gets one entry after TCRdb re-called the PCR reads with MiXCR. The table records hundreds of thousands of distinct CDR3 sequences, roughly 45% of them present only once. These TCRs are of unknown antigen specificity. Sequencing input: blood. The receptors derive from a girl aged 5-17 years with multiple sclerosis.

This sequence joins TRBV20-1 and TRBJ1-2, with a weak D call TRBD1 (6 bases). The germline V gene encodes CDR1 DFQATT and CDR2 SNEGSKA (reference sequence). The CDR3 consists of 16 residues. The germline V and J ends were trimmed by 0 bases and 4 bases, with 18 bases remaining between them. The DNA for the CDR3 is TGCAGTGCTAGAGATGGGGGGGGTACAGGGAGCTATGGCTACACCTTC. This translates into CSARDGGGTGSYGYTF.

The V gene is TRBV28, the J gene TRBJ2-2; possible D gene TRBD2, 5 bases. The V and J ends lost 3 bases and 1 base respectively, with 24 bases between them. The germline V gene encodes CDR1 MDHEN and CDR2 SYDVKM. The CDR3 has 20 residues. The DNA for the CDR3 is TGTGCCAGCAGTTTGAAAGGACTCTCTCTCGACCAAGGGAACACCGGGGAGCTGTTTTTT. Its translation is CASSLKGLSLDQGNTGELFF.

The rearrangement joins TRBV7-2 to TRBJ2-1; D is unresolved. This CDR3 region has 17 residues. Trimming left V 2 bases short and J 1 base short, with 15 bases between. Germline loops: CDR1 SGHTA, CDR2 FQGNSA. This CDR3 is CASSLWLEPYSYNEQFF. The CDR3 nucleotides read TGTGCCAGCAGCTTATGGCTGGAACCATATTCCTACAATGAGCAGTTCTTC.

In its sample, this clonotype was seen a few times. The V and J genes are TRBV7-2 and TRBJ2-7, with no clear D. Germline-derived CDR1 and CDR2 are SGHTA and FQGNSA. V lost 5 bases and J 3 bases, leaving 5 bases between the germline ends. The CDR3 extends over 11 amino acids. CDR3 DNA: TGTGCCAGCAGCCACCTCTACGAGCAGTACTTC. It codes for CASSHLYEQYF.

The chain recombines TRBV12-3 or TRBV12-4 with TRBJ1-5, with D possibly TRBD1 on 6 matching bases. V dropped 2 bases and J dropped 5 bases, with 13 bases sitting between them. The CDR3 runs 15 residues. Here the CDR3 DNA reads TGTGCCAGCAGTTTACCCGGGGGCGTTTATCAGCCCCAGCATTTT. This codes for CASSLPGGVYQPQHF.

The V and J genes are TRBV4-1 and TRBJ2-7; maybe TRBD1 (6 bases). V was clipped by 2 bases and J by 2 bases, with 13 bases between them. CDR1 MGHRA and CDR2 YSYEKL come from the germline V gene. The CDR3 has 15 residues. The CDR3 loop is CASSQPGGFTYEQYF. CDR3 bases: TGCGCCAGCAGCCAACCTGGGGGCTTTACCTACGAGCAGTACTTC.

The chain uses TRBV11-2 and TRBJ2-1; possibly TRBD2 for D (5 bases). V was shortened by 3 bases and J by 7 bases, with 22 bases between the two germline ends. The CDR3 has 17 amino acids. Germline V CDR1 and CDR2: SGHAT, FQNNGV. The CDR3 loop reads CASSLGPLGRGMNEQFF. CDR3 DNA sequence: TGTGCCAGCAGCTTGGGCCCGCTAGGACGGGGTATGAATGAGCAGTTCTTC.

V gene TRBV27 combines with J gene TRBJ1-2; TRBD1 agrees at 7 bases. CDR1 MNHEY and CDR2 SMNVEV come from the germline V gene (reference sequence). The V gene end was trimmed by 5 bases and the J gene end by 8 bases; junction bases not matched to a gene: 11. CDR3 length: 14 amino acids. Here the CDR3 DNA reads TGTGCCAGCAGTCGTTCCGACAGGGCTTACGGCTACACCTTC. Translation: CASSRSDRAYGYTF.

This clonotype showed up just a few times. The rearrangement joins TRBV7-9 to TRBJ1-1; D ambiguous. Trimming stripped 1 base from V and 6 bases from J, with 6 bases between. Germline loops: CDR1 SEHNR, CDR2 FQNEAQ (reference sequence). The CDR3 has 12 amino acids. The CDR3, as DNA: TGTGCCAGCAGCTTAGAGGCAGCTGAAGCTTTCTTT. Translating gives CASSLEAAEAFF.

This clonotype was observed a few times. V usage is TRBV20-1 and J usage is TRBJ2-7; D unclear. This CDR3 has 12 amino acids. The V end was cut by 3 bases, the J end by 4 bases, with 10 bases between. The germline gives CDR1 DFQATT, CDR2 SNEGSKA (reference sequence). The CDR3 nucleotides read TGCAGTGCTAGGCGTCCGAGATACGAGCAGTACTTC. This encodes CSARRPRYEQYF.